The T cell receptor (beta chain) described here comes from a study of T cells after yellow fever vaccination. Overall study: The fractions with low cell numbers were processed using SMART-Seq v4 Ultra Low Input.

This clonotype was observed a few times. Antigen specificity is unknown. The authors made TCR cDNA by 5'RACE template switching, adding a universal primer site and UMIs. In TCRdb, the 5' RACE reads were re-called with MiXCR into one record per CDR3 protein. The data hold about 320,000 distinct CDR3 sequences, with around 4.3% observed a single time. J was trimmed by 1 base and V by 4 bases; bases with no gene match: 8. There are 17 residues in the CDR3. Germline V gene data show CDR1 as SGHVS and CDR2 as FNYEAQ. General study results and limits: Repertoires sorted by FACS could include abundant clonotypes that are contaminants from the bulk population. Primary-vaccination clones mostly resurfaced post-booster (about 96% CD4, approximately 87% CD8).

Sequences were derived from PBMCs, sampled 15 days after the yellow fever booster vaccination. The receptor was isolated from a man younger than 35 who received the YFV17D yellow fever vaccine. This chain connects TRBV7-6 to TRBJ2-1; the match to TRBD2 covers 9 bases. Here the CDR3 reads CASSWEAGGGSYNEQFF. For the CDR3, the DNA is TGTGCCAGCAGCTGGGAAGCGGGGGGAGGGTCCTACAATGAGCAGTTCTTC. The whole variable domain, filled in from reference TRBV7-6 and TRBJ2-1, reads GAGVSQSPRYKVTKRGQDVALRCDPISGHVSLYWYRQALGQGPEFLTYFNYEAQQDKSGLPNDRFSAERPEGSISTLTIQRTEQRDSAMYRCASSWEAGGGSYNEQFFGPGTRLTVL.